The next 22 T cell receptor beta chains were all read from a single sample in a study of PD-L1 blockade in urothelial cancer. TCRdb's copy holds only in-frame clones and misses some; the assay was immunoSEQ multiplex PCR. The sample carries roughly 49,000 clones, approximately 90% recorded once. Specimen: PBMCs, collected around atezolizumab (anti-PD-L1) treatment. Receptor source: a man aged 55 to 70 with urothelial cancer.

DNA for the CDR3: TGTGCCACCAGCAGAGTGGGACAGGGGAACACTGAAGCTTTCTTT. Its protein is CATSRVGQGNTEAFF. The gene calls are TRBV15 and TRBJ1-1; 9 bases agree with TRBD1. The CDR3 totals 15 residues. The V and J ends lost 1 base and 1 base, in that order; junction bases with no gene match: 1. Germline assignment: CDR1 LNHNV and CDR2 YYDKDF (reference sequence).

This clone was recorded once. V gene TRBV28 combines with J gene TRBJ1-2, with 7 positions matching TRBD1. The germline gives CDR1 MDHEN, CDR2 SYDVKM. The V and J ends lost 4 bases and 3 bases, in that order; junction bases with no gene match: 5. The length of the CDR3 is 14 residues. The CDR3 nucleotides read TGTGCCAGCAGTTATACAGGGGTTGACTATGGCTACACCTTC. This encodes CASSYTGVDYGYTF.

The gene calls are TRBV7-2 and TRBJ2-5, with TRBD1 matching over 9 bases. Germline V lookup: CDR1 SGHTA, CDR2 FQGNSA. This CDR3 has 15 residues. Trimming took 4 bases from V and 4 from J; bases not matched to a gene: 7. CDR3 DNA: TGTGCCAGCAGCTCCACATCGACAGGGGGAGAGACCCAGTACTTC. Its translation is CASSSTSTGGETQYF.

The chain links TRBV7-9 to TRBJ2-7; 13 bases are a match to TRBD2. This CDR3 contains 16 residues. Germline V CDR1 and CDR2: SEHNR, FQNEAQ (reference sequence). V dropped 1 base and J dropped 3; count of bases not matched to a gene: 3. CDR3 protein: CASSLGLAGGGYEQYF. As DNA, the CDR3 is TGTGCCAGCAGCTTAGGACTAGCGGGGGGAGGCTACGAGCAGTACTTC.

V is TRBV6-6 and J is TRBJ1-1; D might be TRBD1 (6 bases). V gave up 7 bases and J gave up 0 bases, with 12 bases separating them. The CDR3 runs 14 residues. Per the germline V gene, CDR1 is MNHNY and CDR2 is SVGAGI (reference sequence). CDR3 amino acids: CASTWTAMNTEAFF. CDR3 nucleotides: TGTGCCAGCACTTGGACAGCCATGAACACTGAAGCTTTCTTT.

This clone was seen once. The chain has TRBV5-1 and TRBJ2-3, with D unclear. The CDR3 sequence is 15 residues long. V shed 0 bases and J shed 0 bases, with 8 bases lying between them. In germline, CDR1 is SGHRS, CDR2 YFSETQ. DNA for the CDR3: TGCGCCAGCAGCTTGGGGGTGACAAGCACAGATACGCAGTATTTT. Its translation is CASSLGVTSTDTQYF. Together with reference TRBV5-1 and TRBJ2-3, the CDR3 gives the full variable domain: KAGVTQTPRYLIKTRGQQVTLSCSPISGHRSVSWYQQTPGQGLQFLFEYFSETQRNKGNFPGRFSGRQFSNSRSEMNVSTLELGDSALYLCASSLGVTSTDTQYFGPGTRLTVL.

This clone was observed a handful of times. The V and J genes are TRBV7-8 and TRBJ1-1; D is uncertain. V lost 4 bases, J lost 1 base, and 7 bases lay in between. The CDR3 sequence is 13 residues long. Germline loops: CDR1 SGHVS, CDR2 FQNEAQ. CDR3 DNA: TGTGCCAGCAGCTATCTGAGGAACACTGAAGCTTTCTTT. Protein: CASSYLRNTEAFF.

This chain uses TRBV5-3 with TRBJ1-1, with unresolved D. TRBV5-3 belongs to the ORF category, with a function that is uncertain. The ends were cut back, 4 bases at V and 0 bases at J, with 13 bases in the middle. The length of the CDR3 is 15 residues. The CDR3 DNA sequence: TGTGCCAGAAGCCCTAATTACCCCCTGAACACTGAAGCTTTCTTT. Translated: CARSPNYPLNTEAFF.

V is TRBV6-1 and J is TRBJ1-1, with D perhaps TRBD1 (5 bases). The CDR3 sequence is 13 residues long. Germline-derived CDR1 and CDR2 are MNHNS and SASEGT. Trimming stripped 10 bases from V and 7 bases from J, with 19 bases between. CDR3 bases: TGTGCCACCATCCTCAGCAGGGCCATTGAAGCTTTCTTT. This encodes CATILSRAIEAFF.

CDR3 residues: CASSFTTNEKLFF. The CDR3 bases are TGTGCCAGCAGCTTCACAACTAATGAAAAACTGTTTTTT. J is TRBJ1-4 and V is TRBV11-2, with D unclear. Per germline, CDR1 SGHAT and CDR2 FQNNGV. The CDR3 contains 13 residues. V lost 3 bases and J lost 0, with 2 bases in between.

This clone was picked up a small number of times. The genes are TRBV9 and TRBJ1-2; possibly TRBD1 for D (6 bases). From germline, CDR1 is SGDLS and CDR2 YYNGEE. Between the trimmed V and J ends, which lost 3 bases and 4 bases, there was a span of 16 bases. The length of the CDR3 is 15 residues. For the CDR3, the DNA is TGTGCCAGCAGCGAATCACAGGGCTATGCCTATGGCTACACCTTC. Protein sequence: CASSESQGYAYGYTF.

The genes are TRBV6-6 and TRBJ1-2; maybe TRBD1 (5 bases). The CDR3 consists of 15 residues. Between the trimmed V and J ends, which lost 2 bases and 2 bases, there was a span of 12 bases. Germline-derived CDR1 and CDR2 are MNHNY and SVGAGI (reference sequence). The CDR3 sequence is CASSYGQGRNYGYTF. CDR3 DNA: TGTGCCAGCAGTTACGGTCAGGGTAGAAACTATGGCTACACCTTC.

The chain couples TRBV7-9 to TRBJ1-1, with TRBD1 matching over 7 bases. This CDR3 contains 12 residues. The germline CDR1 and CDR2 sequences are SEHNR and FQNEAQ (reference sequence). V trimming: 5 bases; J trimming: 11 bases; junction bases outside the gene matches: 8. The CDR3 spells CASSIRGALAFF. CDR3 coding DNA: TGTGCCAGCAGCATCAGGGGGGCTCTTGCTTTCTTT.

This clone appeared a few times. The chain joins TRBV11-2 to TRBJ1-1; TRBD1 agrees at 7 bases. V trimming: 5 bases; J trimming: 2 bases; junction bases outside the gene matches: 8. This CDR3 is 15 amino acids long. Germline V gene sequence: CDR1 SGHAT, CDR2 FQNNGV. The DNA of the CDR3 is TGTGCCAGCAGCCTAGCGGCAGGGGGAAACACTGAAGCTTTCTTT. It specifies CASSLAAGGNTEAFF.

V is TRBV27 and J is TRBJ1-2; maybe TRBD1 (6 bases). The CDR3 sequence is 17 residues long. CDR1 and CDR2 (germline): MNHEY, SMNVEV (reference sequence). V was trimmed by 4 bases and J by 4 bases, leaving 22 bases between them. The CDR3 coding sequence is TGTGCCAGCAGTTCGGGGCTACAGGGAAATCTGGGCTATGGCTACACCTTC. Protein: CASSSGLQGNLGYGYTF.

The rearrangement links TRBV27 to TRBJ1-1; D might be TRBD1 (6 bases). This CDR3 has 14 residues. Germline CDR1 is MNHEY and CDR2 is SMNVEV (reference sequence). V lost 7 bases to trimming and J lost 6 bases, with 18 bases between them. CDR3 amino acids: CASTSQGLRPEAFF. CDR3 sequence (DNA): TGTGCCAGCACCTCACAGGGCCTGAGGCCTGAAGCTTTCTTT.

The chain carries TRBV29-1 and TRBJ1-6; D remains unclear. This CDR3 comprises 17 residues. CDR1 is SQVTM and CDR2 is ANQGSEA in the germline V gene. The V end lost 1 base, the J end lost 0 bases, and 13 bases lay between the germline ends. The CDR3: CSVEARGSSSYNSPLHF. The DNA of the CDR3 is TGCAGCGTTGAAGCCCGAGGGTCAAGCTCCTATAATTCACCCCTCCACTTT. Based on the CDR3 plus reference TRBV29-1 and TRBJ1-6, the full variable domain is SAVISQKPSRDICQRGTSLTIQCQVDSQVTMMFWYRQQPGQSLTLIATANQGSEATYESGFVIDKFPISRPNLTFSTLTVSNMSPEDSSIYLCSVEARGSSSYNSPLHFGNGTRLTVT.

The V and J genes are TRBV6-6 and TRBJ2-7; a weak D match, TRBD1 (6 bases). The CDR3 totals 14 residues. V was trimmed by 5 bases and J by 4 bases, leaving 15 bases between them. Germline CDR1 reads MNHNY; CDR2 reads SVGAGI (reference sequence). The CDR3 sequence is CASSPQGSEYEQYF. The CDR3 DNA reads TGTGCCAGCAGTCCACAGGGATCTGAGTACGAGCAGTACTTC.

The gene calls are TRBV7-2 and TRBJ2-1; tentatively, D is TRBD1 (6 bases). Between the trimmed V and J ends, which lost 5 bases and 0 bases, there was a span of 14 bases. This CDR3 is built from 16 residues. From germline, CDR1 is SGHTA and CDR2 FQGNSA. The CDR3 protein is CASSPDRPSSYNEQFF. CDR3 sequence (DNA): TGTGCCAGCAGCCCGGACAGACCGAGCTCCTACAATGAGCAGTTCTTC.

The chain couples TRBV19 to TRBJ1-2, with 11 bases matching TRBD1. Germline V gives CDR1 LNHDA, CDR2 SQIVND (reference sequence). The CDR3 totals 17 residues. Trimming at V came to 5 bases and at J to 3 bases, leaving 11 bases not matched to a gene. The chain's CDR3 is CASSRRTGGAFDYGYTF. The CDR3 DNA reads as TGTGCCAGTAGTCGGCGGACAGGGGGCGCCTTCGACTATGGCTACACCTTC. The complete variable domain, with remaining parts taken from reference TRBV19 and TRBJ1-2, reads DGGITQSPKYLFRKEGQNVTLSCEQNLNHDAMYWYRQDPGQGLRLIYYSQIVNDFQKGDIAEGYSVSREKKESFPLTVTSAQKNPTAFYLCASSRRTGGAFDYGYTFGSGTRLTVV.

The chain couples TRBV21-1 to TRBJ1-5; TRBD1, as called in the table, went unchecked against the DNA. TRBV21-1 corresponds to a pseudogene. The CDR3 is 16 residues long. The CDR3: CASSPVGTGGNQPQHF. As DNA, the CDR3 is TGTGCCAGCAGCCCGGTAGGGACAGGGGGCAATCAGCCCCAGCATTTT.

The chain links TRBV7-2 to TRBJ2-5; D may be TRBD2 (6 bases). The CDR3 consists of 15 residues. V was shortened by 1 base and J by 0 bases, with 9 bases between the two germline ends. Germline CDR1 is SGHTA and CDR2 is FQGNSA. The CDR3 loop is CASSLGGDHQETQYF. The CDR3 DNA reads TGTGCCAGCAGCTTAGGGGGGGACCACCAAGAGACCCAGTACTTC. The whole variable domain, filled in from reference TRBV7-2 and TRBJ2-5, reads GAGVSQSPSNKVTEKGKDVELRCDPISGHTALYWYRQSLGQGLEFLIYFQGNSAPDKSGLPSDRFSAERTGGSVSTLTIQRTQQEDSAVYLCASSLGGDHQETQYFGPGTRLLVL.